The present entry profiles one TCR beta chain with its context. Its antigen is still unknown. No much larger clone is present one base from it, and per-base qualities are unavailable. TCR CDR3 regions were amplified from genomic DNA by multiplex PCR using the deep immunoSEQ assay. Genomic DNA extracted from each cell subset was distributed evenly over all wells of several immunoSEQ 96-well plates, and each plate served as one replicate. For sorted subsets, about 0.2 ug genomic DNA, equal to tens of thousands of T cell genomes, was loaded into each replicate PCR. The purified libraries were quantified using a Qubit 3.0 fluorometer, sized with a Bioanalyzer 2100, and then quantified again using the KAPA Library Quantification kit. Every immunoSEQ 96-well plate was sequenced on a dedicated single-read 150-cycle Illumina NextSeq 550 flow cell. The paper's processing steps were these. Because the immunoSEQ output held only junctional sequences and lacked quality scores, the filtering could not match the filtering applied to full-length reads. To assign V/J genes and CDR3, sequences were annotated using PyIR, a Python wrapper for IgBLAST v1.9, with IMGT germline references. Reads were filtered out if the reads had weak V/J assignments (E-value above 1e-6), no CDR3, stop codons, out-of-frame junctions, or ambiguous translated residues. V3J clonotypes were defined as sequences sharing the same inferred V gene, J gene, and CDR3 amino acid sequence. Percentage overlap between repertoires was calculated by dividing the number of shared unique clonotypes by the size of the smaller repertoire. Three approaches were used to assess repertoire richness: RTK rarefaction, the Chao1 estimator, and Recon v2.1 estimates of unobserved clonotypes. For all TCRbeta clonotypes obtained by the gDNA method from a handful of donors, generation probabilities were computed with OLGA. TCRdb provides this immuneACCESS table in a form limited to in-frame rearrangements. Some clones are lacking; in checked studies, under half of them reflect an unresolved V gene, and why the rest are absent is not known. Clonal size and the V and J genes are those of that table, whereas D and trimming came from the DNA. Recorded for this sample are millions of clones; approximately 94% of them occurred a single time. The ten largest clones add up to around 1.7% of the sample.

The data belong to a study of shared clonotypes between healthy human individuals (dated by TCRdb to the early 2020s). For context, the study as a whole: A couple of women and three men aged 18 to 49 years were included in the cohort. Per donor, leukapheresis produced somewhere between about 0.9 and 9 billion PBMCs. Per donor, three plates each were used for CD4 naive and CD4 memory, two for CD8 naive, and one for CD8 memory. To increase sequencing depth and limit assay-specific biases, TCR repertoire library preparation and sequencing were carried out by different laboratories using diverse techniques. The study deeply sequenced blood TCR repertoires of five healthy adults to estimate repertoire size and the extent of clonotype sharing between individuals.

The V and J ends are trimmed by 6 bases and 6 bases, leaving 29 bases between them. The germline V gene gives CDR1 as SQVTM and CDR2 as ANQGSEA. The CDR3 has 17 amino acids, counting the end cysteine and phenylalanine. Only the CDR3 DNA is retained, 51 bases long and in frame from the first base. CD8 naive samples were obtained by positive selection for CCR7 among CD45RO-negative cells, yielding a CD45RA+CCR7+ population from which TemRA cells were excluded. The donors were healthy, HIV-negative adults who had no recently reported acute infections or vaccinations. Only Caucasian adults living in Nashville, Tennessee, USA were represented among the donors. Blood was obtained by leukapheresis, after which PBMCs were separated by Ficoll-Histopaque density gradient centrifugation and cryopreserved in liquid nitrogen vapor phase. Analytical flow cytometry was used to check the purity and quantity of each magnetically sorted T cell population. Genomic DNA was isolated from each sorted fraction and quantified by UV absorbance on a Nanodrop 2000c.

Overall study outcomes, separate from this receptor: Across a few donors, around 5% of naive CD4, 3% to 3.5% of naive CD8, under 2.5% of memory CD4, and 0.4% of memory CD8 clonotypes were shared. The small number of donors limited the genetic and exposure-history diversity represented. Estimated clonotype richness was generally larger for naive than for memory subsets. Only blood was sampled, and tissue TCR repertoires likely differ from those in blood. Compared with non-shared clonotypes, clonotypes shared by all four sorted-subset donors had higher generation probabilities. Pairwise subsampling led to the expectation that sequencing depth would affect the degree of clonotype sharing among donors. Even with the large sequencing depth, rarefaction of the sorted-subset datasets indicated that sequencing was incomplete.

The sequencing sample was made of naive CD8+ T cells from PBMCs. Interpreted using the paper, the cell subset or site label stands for: CD45RA+CCR7+. This clonotype was sampled from a man aged 18-30 years in good health. Some clones in this sample may be carry-over from other donors' samples. The sequence is built from TRBV29-1 and TRBJ1-2; the D region possibly corresponds to TRBD1 (6 bases align). The CDR3 loop reads CSVLAYLAGGPFHGYTF. The DNA sequence is TGCAGCGTCCTTGCCTACCTTGCGGGGGGCCCCTTCCATGGCTACACCTTC.